Presented here are 14 T cell receptor beta chains from one specimen sequenced in a study of blood T cell repertoires in COVID-19. Sequencing was performed with immunoSEQ multiplex PCR; in TCRdb, only in-frame clones are kept and a portion is missing. The top ten hold roughly 48% of the sample, which has about 69,000 clones, approximately 79% seen once. The sequenced sample consisted of peripheral blood. The receptor set was obtained from a human donor in a cohort sampled during active COVID-19.

This clone was observed a few times. The V gene is TRBV5-1, the J gene TRBJ2-1; D might be TRBD2 (7 bases). The CDR3 runs to 21 residues. Trimming pared 2 bases from V and 0 bases from J, leaving 27 bases between. Germline-derived CDR1 and CDR2 are SGHRS and YFSETQ. The CDR3, as DNA: TGCGCCAGCAGCTTTCCCCCTTTGGGGGGGCGGGCGGGAAGCTCCTACAATGAGCAGTTCTTC. It yields the protein CASSFPPLGGRAGSSYNEQFF.

The chain carries TRBV27 and TRBJ2-2; the match to TRBD1 covers 7 bases. The V gene's germline CDR1 is MNHEY and CDR2 SMNVEV (reference sequence). V lost 5 bases and J lost 7; bases outside the gene matches: 16. The CDR3 length is 17 residues. As DNA, the CDR3 is TGTGCCAGCAGTCTAAGACTCACCGGGACAGCGCTCGGGGAGCTGTTTTTT. Amino acid sequence: CASSLRLTGTALGELFF.

The chain is built from TRBV2 and TRBJ2-3; D is perhaps TRBD1 (6 bases). Per germline, CDR1 SNHLY and CDR2 FYNNEI. Trimming stripped 7 bases from V and 2 bases from J, with 10 bases between. This CDR3 is 13 amino acids long. The CDR3 loop is CASKGDITDTQYF. CDR3 nucleotide sequence: TGTGCCAGCAAAGGGGACATCACAGATACGCAGTATTTT.

The chain carries TRBV5-1 and TRBJ1-6; maybe TRBD1 (6 bases). The germline CDR1 and CDR2 sequences are SGHRS and YFSETQ. This CDR3 is 15 amino acids long. V dropped 0 bases and J dropped 8 bases, with 12 bases sitting between them. CDR3 bases: TGCGCCAGCAGCTTGGCGGGGGGCATGGATTCACCCCTCCACTTT. It yields the protein CASSLAGGMDSPLHF.

The chain joins TRBV6-5 to TRBJ2-5, with D unclear. Trimming cost V 2 bases and J 0 bases, with 7 bases left between them. Germline V gene sequence: CDR1 MNHEY, CDR2 SVGAGI. The CDR3 is made up of 14 amino acids. The CDR3 loop is CASSYGLNQETQYF. The CDR3 nucleotides are TGTGCCAGCAGTTACGGCCTGAACCAAGAGACCCAGTACTTC.

This clone was found once. In nucleotides, the CDR3 is TGTGCCAGCAGGCCCGGTGCGGGTTACGAGCAGTACTTC. Encoded protein: CASRPGAGYEQYF. The V gene is TRBV28, the J gene TRBJ2-7, with a possible D match to TRBD2 (5 bases). Germline CDR1 is MDHEN and CDR2 is SYDVKM. This CDR3 comprises 13 residues. Trimming shortened V by 6 bases and J by 4 bases, and 13 bases separated the two germline ends.

The chain has TRBV15 and TRBJ2-3, with TRBD1 as a possible D gene (6 bases). Looked up from germline, CDR1 is LNHNV and CDR2 is YYDKDF (reference sequence). CDR3 length equals 17 residues. The germline V and J ends were trimmed by 2 bases and 4 bases, with 19 bases remaining between them. The chain's CDR3 is CATSRTGRSQGPDTQYF. The CDR3 DNA reads as TGTGCCACCAGCAGAACGGGACGCTCCCAGGGGCCAGATACGCAGTATTTT.

This clone was recorded at least ten times. The chain is built from TRBV6-1 and TRBJ2-5; D perhaps matches TRBD1 (6 bases). Germline V gene lookup returns CDR1 MNHNS and CDR2 SASEGT. V gave up 4 bases and J gave up 2 bases, with 26 bases separating them. The CDR3 runs to 19 residues. The CDR3 nucleotides read TGTGCCAGCAGTGCTTATAGGACCCACAGGGATCGATCACAAGAGACCCAGTACTTC. Translating gives CASSAYRTHRDRSQETQYF.

The chain recombines TRBV4-2 with TRBJ2-2; D gene unclear. The CDR3 runs to 15 residues. Trimming stripped 0 bases from V and 4 bases from J, with 9 bases between. CDR1 and CDR2 (germline): LGHNA, YNFKEQ. The CDR3 nucleotides are TGTGCCAGCAGCCAAGATGGGCCAGCCACCGGGGAGCTGTTTTTT. This gives the protein CASSQDGPATGELFF.

The chain uses TRBV7-2 and TRBJ2-7, with no clear D. Germline V gene data show CDR1 as SGHTA and CDR2 as FQGNSA. The CDR3 runs to 13 residues. V was trimmed by 3 bases and J by 3 bases, leaving 9 bases between them. The CDR3 DNA follows: TGTGCCAGCAGCTTCCGACTGGGCTACGAGCAGTACTTC. Translation gives CASSFRLGYEQYF. The full variable domain, rest sourced from reference TRBV7-2 and TRBJ2-7, is GAGVSQSPSNKVTEKGKDVELRCDPISGHTALYWYRQSLGQGLEFLIYFQGNSAPDKSGLPSDRFSAERTGGSVSTLTIQRTQQEDSAVYLCASSFRLGYEQYFGPGTRLTVT.

This clone was seen more than once but under ten times. The chain is built from TRBV10-1 and TRBJ2-2, with D possibly being TRBD2 (6 bases). Germline CDR1 and CDR2: WNHNN and SYGVQD (reference sequence). Trimming took off 5 bases at V and 5 bases at J, with 6 bases between the two ends. The CDR3 has 12 residues. The CDR3 region is CASSRETGELFF. The CDR3 DNA follows: TGCGCCAGCAGTCGGGAGACCGGGGAGCTGTTTTTT.

The chain combines TRBV4-2 with TRBJ2-1; 10 bases map to TRBD2. With V trimmed by 0 bases and J by 7 bases, 12 bases remained unmatched. The CDR3 length is 18 residues. The germline gives CDR1 LGHNA, CDR2 YNFKEQ. Here the CDR3 reads CASSQEVSSGGRGNEQFF. In DNA form, the CDR3 reads TGTGCCAGCAGCCAAGAGGTCTCTAGCGGGGGCCGGGGGAATGAGCAGTTCTTC.

The chain uses TRBV21-1 and TRBJ1-1; the table gives TRBD1 as D, unverified against the DNA. TRBV21-1 is assigned pseudogene status. The CDR3 covers 16 residues. The CDR3 nucleotides are TGTGCCAGCAGCTTAAGGCTTCGAGACAGCCGCACTGAAGCTTTCTTT. Protein sequence: CASSLRLRDSRTEAFF.

This clone appeared once. The rearrangement links TRBV5-4 to TRBJ1-2; the match to TRBD1 covers 10 bases. The CDR3 loop spans 15 amino acids. J lost 3 bases, V lost 3 bases, and 5 bases had no gene match. Germline V lookup: CDR1 SGHNT, CDR2 YYREEE (reference sequence). This CDR3 is CASSWGGQGDYGYTF. The CDR3 DNA sequence: TGTGCCAGCAGCTGGGGAGGACAGGGGGACTATGGCTACACCTTC.